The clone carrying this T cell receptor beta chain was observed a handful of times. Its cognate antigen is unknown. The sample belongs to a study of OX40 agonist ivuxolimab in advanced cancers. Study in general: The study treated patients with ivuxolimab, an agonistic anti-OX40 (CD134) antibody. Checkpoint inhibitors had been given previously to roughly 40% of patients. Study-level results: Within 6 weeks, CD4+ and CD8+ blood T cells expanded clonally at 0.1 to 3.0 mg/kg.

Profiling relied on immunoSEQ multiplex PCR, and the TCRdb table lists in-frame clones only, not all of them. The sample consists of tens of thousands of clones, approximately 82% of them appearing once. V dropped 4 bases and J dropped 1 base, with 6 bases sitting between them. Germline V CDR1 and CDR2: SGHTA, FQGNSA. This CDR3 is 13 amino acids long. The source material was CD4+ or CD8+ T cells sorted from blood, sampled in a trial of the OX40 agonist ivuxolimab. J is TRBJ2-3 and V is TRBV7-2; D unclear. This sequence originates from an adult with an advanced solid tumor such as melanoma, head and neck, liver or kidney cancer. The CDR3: CASSWRGTDTQYF. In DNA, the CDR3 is TGTGCCAGCAGCTGGAGAGGCACAGATACGCAGTATTTT.